This entry concerns a single T cell receptor (beta chain). The protocol was immunoSEQ multiplex PCR, while the TCRdb copy is restricted to in-frame clones and leaves out a portion. The sample includes almost 90,000 clones, about 90% seen only once; the top ten take around 10%. The sample comes from a study of blood T cell repertoires in COVID-19. V lost 5 bases and J lost 1, with 8 bases in between. CDR1 KGHSH and CDR2 LQKENI come from the germline V gene. The CDR3 extends over 13 amino acids. The chain carries TRBV18 and TRBJ1-1, with a possible D match to TRBD1 (5 bases). This TCR derives from an elderly man with acute or convalescent COVID-19. Sequences were obtained from peripheral blood. CDR3 nucleotides: TGTGCCAGCTCAAGTAGGGGGAACACTGAAGCTTTCTTT. Translation gives CASSSRGNTEAFF.